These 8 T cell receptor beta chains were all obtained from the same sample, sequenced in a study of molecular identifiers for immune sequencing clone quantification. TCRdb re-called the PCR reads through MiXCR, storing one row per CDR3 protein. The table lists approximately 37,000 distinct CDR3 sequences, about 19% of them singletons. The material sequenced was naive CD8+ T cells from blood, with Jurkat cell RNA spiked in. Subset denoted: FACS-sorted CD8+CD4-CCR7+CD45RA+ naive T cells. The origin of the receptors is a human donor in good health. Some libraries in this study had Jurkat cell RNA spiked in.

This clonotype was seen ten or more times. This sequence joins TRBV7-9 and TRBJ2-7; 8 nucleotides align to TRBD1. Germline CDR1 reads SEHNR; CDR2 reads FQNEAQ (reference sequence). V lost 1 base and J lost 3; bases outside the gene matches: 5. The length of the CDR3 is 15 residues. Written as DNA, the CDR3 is TGTGCCAGCAGCTTAGTACAGGGGGTAATCTACGAGCAGTACTTC. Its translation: CASSLVQGVIYEQYF. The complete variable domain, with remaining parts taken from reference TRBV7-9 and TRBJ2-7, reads DTGVSQNPRHKITKRGQNVTFRCDPISEHNRLYWYRQTLGQGPEFLTYFQNEAQLEKSRLLSDRFSAERPKGSFSTLEIQRTEQGDSAMYLCASSLVQGVIYEQYFGPGTRLTVT.

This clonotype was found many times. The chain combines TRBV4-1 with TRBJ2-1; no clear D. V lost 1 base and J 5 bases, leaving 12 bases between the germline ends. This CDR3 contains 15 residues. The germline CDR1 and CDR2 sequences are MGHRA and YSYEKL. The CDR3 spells CASSQVWTPNNEQFF. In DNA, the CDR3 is TGCGCCAGCAGCCAAGTTTGGACGCCTAACAATGAGCAGTTCTTC.

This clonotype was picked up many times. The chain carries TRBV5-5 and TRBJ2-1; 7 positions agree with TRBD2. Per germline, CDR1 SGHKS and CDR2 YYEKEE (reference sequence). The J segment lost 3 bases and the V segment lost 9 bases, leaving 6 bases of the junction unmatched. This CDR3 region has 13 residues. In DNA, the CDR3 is TGTGCCACAGCCCGGGGGGACTACAATGAGCAGTTCTTC. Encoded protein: CATARGDYNEQFF.

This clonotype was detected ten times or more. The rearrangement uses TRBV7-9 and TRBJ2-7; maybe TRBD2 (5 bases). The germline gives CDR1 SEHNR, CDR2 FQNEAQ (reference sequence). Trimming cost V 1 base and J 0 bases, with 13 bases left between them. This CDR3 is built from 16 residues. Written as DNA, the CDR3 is TGTGCCAGCAGCTTAGGTCGAGGGTACAGCTCCTACGAGCAGTACTTC. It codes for CASSLGRGYSSYEQYF.

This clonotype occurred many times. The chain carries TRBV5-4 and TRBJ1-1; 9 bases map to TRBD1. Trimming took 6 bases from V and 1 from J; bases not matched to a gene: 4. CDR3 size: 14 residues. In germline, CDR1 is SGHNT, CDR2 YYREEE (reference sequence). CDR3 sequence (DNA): TGTGCCAGCACCCTACAGGGGGCGAACACTGAAGCTTTCTTT. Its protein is CASTLQGANTEAFF.

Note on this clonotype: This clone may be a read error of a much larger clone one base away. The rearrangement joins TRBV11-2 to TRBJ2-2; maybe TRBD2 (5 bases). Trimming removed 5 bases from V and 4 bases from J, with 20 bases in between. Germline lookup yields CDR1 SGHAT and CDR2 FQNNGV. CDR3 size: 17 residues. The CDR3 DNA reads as TGTGCCAGCAGCGACGGAGGTGGTACGGTGAGCACCGGGGAGCTGTTTTTT. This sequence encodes CASSDGGGTVSTGELFF. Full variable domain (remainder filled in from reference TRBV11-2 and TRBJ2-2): EAGVAQSPRYKIIEKRQSVAFWCNPISGHATLYWYQQILGQGPKLLIQFQNNGVVDDSQLPKDRFSAERLKGVDSTLKIQPAKLEDSAVYLCASSDGGGTVSTGELFFGEGSRLTVL.

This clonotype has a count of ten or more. This CDR3 reads CASSAAGGAGTDNQPQHF. The CDR3 region has the DNA TGTGCCAGTAGTGCCGCCGGCGGGGCAGGGACTGATAATCAGCCCCAGCATTTT. The V gene is TRBV19, the J gene TRBJ1-5, with a weak D call TRBD1 (5 bases). The CDR3 totals 18 residues. Germline V CDR1 and CDR2: LNHDA, SQIVND (reference sequence). The V gene lost 5 bases and the J gene lost 4 bases, with 24 bases spanning the gap.

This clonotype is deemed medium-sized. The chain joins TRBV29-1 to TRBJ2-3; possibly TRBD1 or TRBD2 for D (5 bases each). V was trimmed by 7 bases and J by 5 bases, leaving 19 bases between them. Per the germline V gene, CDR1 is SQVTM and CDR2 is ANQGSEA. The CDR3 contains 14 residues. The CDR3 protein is CSEIEGTFGDTQYF. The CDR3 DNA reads TGCAGCGAAATAGAGGGGACCTTCGGAGATACGCAGTATTTT.